The entry below gives a single T cell receptor beta chain sequence along with its context. What it binds is unknown. Sequencing used immunoSEQ multiplex PCR; TCRdb keeps in-frame clones, though not all of them. The sample holds approximately 54,000 clones; 75% to 90% are singletons and the top ten take roughly 2.3%. This specimen belongs to a study of vaccination effects on CD4 cells after COVID-19. Looking at the study overall: BNT162b2 vaccine or mRNA-1273 vaccine was given to participants in two doses.

Study results and caveats: Vaccine- and infection-induced clones showed marked clonal contraction late following vaccination.

Sequencing was preceded by expansion of antigen-specific CD4+ T cells with viral peptide pools in the ViraFEST assay. The authors isolated CD4+ T cells after around 9 days of culture. People in the vaccine group had not been infected with SARS-CoV-2 before, and their nucleocapsid antibodies were negative. Supplemented with approximately 10 IU/ml IL-2 and 10 ug/ml peptides, roughly 2 million PBMC per well were kept in culture. Sequencing was performed on CD4+ T cells from PBMCs cultured with HCoV-229E spike peptides, taken before COVID-19 vaccination. This clonotype was sampled from a human donor who received a COVID-19 vaccine.

CDR3 in amino acids: CAISVTGQGPGDEQFF. The CDR3, as DNA: TGTGCCATCAGTGTAACGGGACAGGGGCCCGGGGATGAGCAGTTCTTC. J is TRBJ2-1 and V is TRBV10-3; 10 bases are shared with TRBD1. This CDR3 region has 16 residues. V trimming: 4 bases; J trimming: 8 bases; junction bases outside the gene matches: 11. Germline V gives CDR1 ENHRY, CDR2 SYGVKD.